These T cell receptor beta chains were read from a single sample in a study of shared clonotypes between healthy human individuals. Measured with immunoSEQ multiplex PCR; TCRdb has only the in-frame clones, and not every one. Of millions of clones detected, around nine tenths appear once; the ten largest clones hold 0.14%. The sequenced sample consisted of naive CD4+ T cells sorted from blood. Receptor source: a man in his late teens or twenties in good health. CDR3s include the opening cysteine and the closing phenylalanine or tryptophan. The order of the fields is CDR3 protein, CDR3 DNA, clone size, J gene, D gene, V gene. The D gene is left open where the match is weak. Rows may omit the clone size; those that give it use once, few, many or a size class.

CASSEALSYVLNNEQFF	TGTGCCAGCAGCGAGGCATTGAGCTATGTACTCAACAATGAGCAGTTCTTC	.	TRBJ2-1	.	TRBV7-6
CASSYSGTGNEKLFF	TGTGCCAGCAGTTACTCGGGGACAGGGAACGAAAAACTGTTTTTT	.	TRBJ1-4	TRBD1	TRBV6-5
CASSESIAAGRGDF	TGCGCCAGCAGTGAGTCGATTGCAGCAGGGAGGGGGGACTTC	.	TRBJ2-7	.	TRBV10-2
CASSAQERNTEAFF	TGTGCCAGCAGCGCACAGGAGAGAAACACTGAAGCTTTCTTT	.	TRBJ1-1	.	TRBV11-2
CASSLVGGPSNQPQHF	TGTGCCAGCAGCTTAGTCGGAGGGCCCAGCAATCAGCCCCAGCATTTT	.	TRBJ1-5	.	TRBV7-2
CASSFGGNVYEQYF	TGTGCCAGCAGTTTCGGGGGGAATGTTTACGAGCAGTACTTC	.	TRBJ2-7	TRBD2	TRBV28
CASSQLLRDANNYGYTF	TGCGCCAGCAGCCAACTCCTCCGGGACGCCAATAACTATGGCTACACCTTC	.	TRBJ1-2	.	TRBV4-1
CAWSVWGNEQFF	TGTGCCTGGAGTGTATGGGGGAATGAGCAGTTCTTC	.	TRBJ2-1	.	TRBV30
CASSPLTNEQFF	TGTGCCAGCAGTCCTCTAACAAATGAGCAGTTCTTC	.	TRBJ2-1	.	TRBV2
CASSQEPQGGTGELFF	TGCGCCAGCAGCCAAGAACCACAGGGGGGGACCGGGGAGCTGTTTTTT	.	TRBJ2-2	.	TRBV4-3
CASSITTGTVQPQHF	TGTGCCAGTAGCATAACAACAGGGACGGTTCAGCCCCAGCATTTT	.	TRBJ1-5	.	TRBV19
CASMGLAGGYSYEQYF	TGTGCCAGCATGGGGCTAGCGGGAGGGTATTCCTACGAGCAGTACTTC	.	TRBJ2-7	TRBD2	TRBV27
CASGTSGRVSYNEQFF	TGTGCCTCCGGGACTAGCGGGAGGGTTTCCTACAATGAGCAGTTCTTC	.	TRBJ2-1	TRBD2	TRBV30
CASSVGGTNEQFF	TGCGCCAGCAGCGTAGGGGGAACCAATGAGCAGTTCTTC	.	TRBJ2-1	.	TRBV5-1
CAWIRNKGGNTEAFF	TGTGCCTGGATTCGAAACAAGGGTGGGAACACTGAAGCTTTCTTT	.	TRBJ1-1	.	TRBV30
CASRLFQDSLQYF	TGTGCCAGCAGACTCTTCCAAGACAGCCTACAGTACTTC	.	TRBJ2-7	.	TRBV6-6
CASRFDRTSREQYF	TGCGCCAGCAGATTTGACAGGACCTCTCGGGAGCAGTACTTC	once	TRBJ2-7	.	TRBV5-1
CASSQGLVMGNEQYF	TGCGCCAGCAGCCAAGGCCTAGTGATGGGCAACGAGCAGTACTTC	.	TRBJ2-7	.	TRBV4-3
CASSFLSGSTSSEQFF	TGTGCCAGCAGCTTTCTCAGCGGGTCAACCTCGAGTGAGCAGTTCTTC	.	TRBJ2-1	.	TRBV11-2
CASSLGLAGGYQYF	TGTGCCAGCAGCTTAGGTCTAGCGGGGGGTTACCAGTACTTC	.	TRBJ2-5	TRBD2	TRBV7-2
CASRLAGVTEQFF	TGTGCCAGCAGACTAGCGGGAGTTACTGAGCAGTTCTTC	.	TRBJ2-1	TRBD2	TRBV2
CASERGLVADTQYF	TGTGCCAGCGAAAGGGGACTAGTAGCAGATACGCAGTATTTT	.	TRBJ2-3	TRBD2	TRBV2
CASSVRTGQETQYF	TGTGCCAGCAGCGTCAGGACAGGACAAGAGACCCAGTACTTC	.	TRBJ2-5	TRBD1	TRBV9
CALETGTGNEKLFF	TGTGCCTTGGAGACCGGGACAGGGAATGAAAAACTGTTTTTT	few	TRBJ1-4	TRBD1	TRBV30
CASSLKSPGNTIYF	TGTGCCAGCAGCTTAAAAAGTCCCGGAAACACCATATATTTT	.	TRBJ1-3	.	TRBV7-9
CASSEGTGAPAFF	TGTGCCAGCAGTGAAGGGACAGGGGCTCCGGCTTTCTTT	few	TRBJ1-1	TRBD1	TRBV6-1
CASSGASGGASEQFF	TGTGCCAGCAGTGGGGCTAGCGGGGGGGCCAGTGAGCAGTTCTTC	.	TRBJ2-1	TRBD2	TRBV6-1
CASSRTGSTDTQYF	TGCGCCAGCAGTAGGACAGGGTCCACAGATACGCAGTATTTT	.	TRBJ2-3	TRBD1	TRBV10-1